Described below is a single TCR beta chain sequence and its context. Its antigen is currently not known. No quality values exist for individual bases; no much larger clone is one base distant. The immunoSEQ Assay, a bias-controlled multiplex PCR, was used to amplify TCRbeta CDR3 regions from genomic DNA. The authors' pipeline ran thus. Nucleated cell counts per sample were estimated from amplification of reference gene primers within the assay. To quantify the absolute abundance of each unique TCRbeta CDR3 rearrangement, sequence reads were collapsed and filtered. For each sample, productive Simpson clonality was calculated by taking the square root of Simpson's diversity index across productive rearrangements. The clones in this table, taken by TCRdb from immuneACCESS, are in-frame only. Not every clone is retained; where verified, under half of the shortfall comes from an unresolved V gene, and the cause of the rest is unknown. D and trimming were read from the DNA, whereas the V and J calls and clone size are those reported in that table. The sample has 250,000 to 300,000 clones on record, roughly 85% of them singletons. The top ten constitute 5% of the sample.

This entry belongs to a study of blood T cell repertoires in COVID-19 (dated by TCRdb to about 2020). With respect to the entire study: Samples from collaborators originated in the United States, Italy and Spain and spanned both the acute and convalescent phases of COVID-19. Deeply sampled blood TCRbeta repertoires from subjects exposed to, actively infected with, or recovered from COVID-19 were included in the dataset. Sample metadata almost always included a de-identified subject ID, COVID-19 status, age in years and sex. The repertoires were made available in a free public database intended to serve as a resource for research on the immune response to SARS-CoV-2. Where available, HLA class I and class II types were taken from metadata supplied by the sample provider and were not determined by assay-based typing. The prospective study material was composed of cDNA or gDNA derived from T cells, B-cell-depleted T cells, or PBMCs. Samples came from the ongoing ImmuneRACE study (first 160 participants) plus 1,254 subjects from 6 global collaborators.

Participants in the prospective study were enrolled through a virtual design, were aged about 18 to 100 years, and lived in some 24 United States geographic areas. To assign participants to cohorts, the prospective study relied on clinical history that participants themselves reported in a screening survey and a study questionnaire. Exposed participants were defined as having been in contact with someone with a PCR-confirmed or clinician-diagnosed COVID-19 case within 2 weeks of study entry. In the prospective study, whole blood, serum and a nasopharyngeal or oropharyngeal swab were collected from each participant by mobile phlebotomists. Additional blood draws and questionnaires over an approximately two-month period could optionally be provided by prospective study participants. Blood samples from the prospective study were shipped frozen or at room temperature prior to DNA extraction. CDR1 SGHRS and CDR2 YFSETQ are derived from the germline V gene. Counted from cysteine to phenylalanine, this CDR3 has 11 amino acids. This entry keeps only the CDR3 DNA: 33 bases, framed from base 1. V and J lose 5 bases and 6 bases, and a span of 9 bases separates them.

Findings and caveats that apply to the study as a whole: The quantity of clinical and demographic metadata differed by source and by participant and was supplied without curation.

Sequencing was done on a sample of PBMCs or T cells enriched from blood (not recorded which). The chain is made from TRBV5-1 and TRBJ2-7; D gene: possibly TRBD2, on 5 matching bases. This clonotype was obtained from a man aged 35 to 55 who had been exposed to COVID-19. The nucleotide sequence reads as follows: TGCGCCAGCAGGGAGGCCGGCGAGCAGTACTTC. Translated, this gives CASREAGEQYF.